This TCR beta chain comes out of a study of T cell responses to AZD1222 COVID-19 vaccine. General study points: Females outnumbered males among donors, who were mostly white British; clonal diversity was possibly underestimated. Close to half of spike-specific TCRs reportedly recognize unmutated variant regions.

From germline, CDR1 is LNHDA and CDR2 SQIVND (reference sequence). With V trimmed by 2 bases and J by 10 bases, 10 bases remained unmatched. This CDR3 has 14 residues. Sequencing was performed with immunoSEQ multiplex PCR; in TCRdb, only in-frame clones are kept and a portion is missing. The sample lists 110,000 to 150,000 clones, roughly nine tenths seen once, with about 3.7% in the top ten. In the case of this clone: Its antigen is unidentified.

The rearrangement links TRBV19 to TRBJ1-2, with 7 bases that match TRBD1. The sequence derives from an adult in good health. The sequencing used peripheral blood, collected on day 0 of AZD1222 vaccination. This CDR3 reads CASSISGTVNSYTF. In DNA, the CDR3 is TGTGCCAGTAGTATATCCGGGACAGTTAATTCCTACACCTTC.